This passage covers 14 T cell receptor beta chains from one sample sequenced in a study of blood T cell repertoires in COVID-19. Profiled with immunoSEQ multiplex PCR; TCRdb holds only in-frame clones, not every one. This table has approximately 130,000 clones, 60% to 85% appearing once. Sequencing was performed on peripheral blood. The receptor set was obtained from a man older than 75 with acute or convalescent COVID-19.

This clone was observed a handful of times. The rearrangement links TRBV6-5 to TRBJ1-2; D remains unclear. The germline V gene encodes CDR1 MNHEY and CDR2 SVGAGI. The ends were cut back, 7 bases at V and 2 bases at J, with 14 bases in the middle. The CDR3 loop spans 14 amino acids. The CDR3 sequence: CASTQGGINYGYTF. In nucleotides, the CDR3 is TGTGCCAGCACCCAAGGAGGGATAAACTATGGCTACACCTTC.

The chain carries TRBV6-5 and TRBJ2-2, with TRBD1 identical over 10 bases. The junction had 3 bases not matched to a gene; V was cut back by 2 bases and J by 3 bases. The CDR3 consists of 16 residues. CDR1 is MNHEY and CDR2 is SVGAGI in the germline V gene. Here the CDR3 reads CASSYLGQGDTGELFF. The CDR3 nucleotides read TGTGCCAGCAGTTACCTAGGACAGGGGGACACCGGGGAGCTGTTTTTT.

This clone was detected once. The V gene is TRBV7-3, the J gene TRBJ2-2, with D unclear. The V end was cut by 4 bases, the J end by 2 bases, with 14 bases between. Germline CDR1 reads SGHTA; CDR2 reads FQGTGA. The CDR3 is 16 residues long. The CDR3 loop is CASSSPFGSNTGELFF. CDR3 DNA: TGTGCCAGCAGCTCTCCGTTCGGGTCAAACACCGGGGAGCTGTTTTTT. The whole variable domain, filled in from reference TRBV7-3 and TRBJ2-2, reads GAGVSQTPSNKVTEKGKYVELRCDPISGHTALYWYRQSLGQGPEFLIYFQGTGAADDSGLPNDRFFAVRPEGSVSTLKIQRTERGDSAVYLCASSSPFGSNTGELFFGEGSRLTVL.

This sequence joins TRBV18 and TRBJ2-2; 9 bases match TRBD1. Germline V lookup: CDR1 KGHSH, CDR2 LQKENI. The CDR3 runs 16 residues. V was pared by 1 base and J by 5 bases, with 5 bases of the junction left unmatched. The DNA of the CDR3 is TGTGCCAGCTCACCACGGACAGGGGAGTATACCGGGGAGCTGTTTTTT. Translation: CASSPRTGEYTGELFF. Complete variable domain (other parts from reference TRBV18 and TRBJ2-2): NAGVMQNPRHLVRRRGQEARLRCSPMKGHSHVYWYRQLPEEGLKFMVYLQKENIIDESGMPKERFSAEFPKEGPSILRIQQVVRGDSAAYFCASSPRTGEYTGELFFGEGSRLTVL.

The chain carries TRBV6-4 and TRBJ1-2; 10 nucleotides match TRBD1. V shed 3 bases, J shed 10 bases, and the junction held 8 bases outside the gene matches. The V gene's germline CDR1 is MRHNA and CDR2 SNTAGT. This CDR3 contains 14 residues. CDR3 nucleotides: TGTGCCAGCAGTGAAAGCTGGGACAGGGGAGTCTACACCTTC. Translated, it gives CASSESWDRGVYTF.

The chain recombines TRBV19 with TRBJ1-6; D perhaps matches TRBD1 (5 bases). Trimming shortened V by 5 bases and J by 12 bases, and 23 bases separated the two germline ends. The CDR3 runs to 16 residues. The germline V gene encodes CDR1 LNHDA and CDR2 SQIVND (reference sequence). Here the CDR3 reads CASSYALTAQGGPLHF. CDR3 in DNA: TGTGCCAGTAGTTATGCGCTGACCGCGCAGGGAGGACCCCTCCACTTT.

V gene TRBV5-6 combines with J gene TRBJ1-5; D is ambiguous. This CDR3 is built from 12 residues. V lost 2 bases to trimming and J lost 6 bases, with 6 bases between them. CDR1 is SGHDT and CDR2 is YYEEEE in the germline V gene. CDR3 region: CASSLNGQPQHF. Here the CDR3 DNA reads TGTGCCAGCAGCTTAAACGGTCAGCCCCAGCATTTT.

This clone was seen a few times. The chain recombines TRBV6-2 or TRBV6-3 with TRBJ2-2, with D possibly being TRBD2 (5 bases). This CDR3 spans 16 amino acids. V dropped 0 bases and J dropped 8 bases, with 16 bases sitting between them. Germline V CDR1 and CDR2: MNHEY, SVGEGT. The CDR3 is CASSYSSGVSGGELFF. CDR3 in DNA: TGTGCCAGCAGTTACTCATCCGGGGTGTCTGGAGGGGAGCTGTTTTTT.

This clone has just a few counts. This chain's CDR3 is CASSGLAGGPSEQFF. For the CDR3, the DNA is TGTGCCAGCAGCGGTCTAGCGGGGGGGCCCAGTGAGCAGTTCTTC. The rearrangement joins TRBV9 to TRBJ2-1, with TRBD2 identical over 12 bases. The germline V gene encodes CDR1 SGDLS and CDR2 YYNGEE. The ends lost 3 bases at V and 9 bases at J; junction bases unmatched: 7. The CDR3 loop spans 15 amino acids.

The CDR3 sequence is CASSLNSGGLAYNEQFF. In DNA form, the CDR3 reads TGTGCCAGCAGCTTAAATAGCGGGGGGCTTGCCTACAATGAGCAGTTCTTC. V gene TRBV5-6 combines with J gene TRBJ2-1, with 10 positions matching TRBD2. Trimming at V came to 2 bases and at J to 2 bases, leaving 7 bases not matched to a gene. Germline V CDR1 and CDR2: SGHDT, YYEEEE. This CDR3 spans 17 amino acids.

The rearrangement uses TRBV19 and TRBJ1-5; D is unclear. The ends were cut back, 1 base at V and 4 bases at J, with 8 bases in the middle. The CDR3 runs to 14 residues. Germline assignment: CDR1 LNHDA and CDR2 SQIVND (reference sequence). In nucleotides, the CDR3 is TGTGCCAGTAGTATAGGGCGGATAAATCAGCCCCAGCATTTT. Protein sequence: CASSIGRINQPQHF.

V and J are TRBV5-1 and TRBJ2-7, with a tentative D call TRBD1 (6 bases). This CDR3 is 14 amino acids long. Germline V gene lookup returns CDR1 SGHRS and CDR2 YFSETQ. Deletions cut 2 bases from V and 2 bases from J, with 11 bases between. The CDR3 sequence: CASSFSTGTYEQYF. The CDR3 DNA reads as TGCGCCAGCAGCTTCTCAACAGGGACCTACGAGCAGTACTTC.

This clone has a single count. V and J are TRBV30 and TRBJ1-5; weak D call: TRBD1 (6 bases). This CDR3 spans 15 amino acids. V lost 0 bases and J lost 3, with 12 bases in between. Germline CDR1 is GTSNPN and CDR2 is SVGIG (reference sequence). The CDR3 region has the DNA TGTGCCTGGAGTGTACCGCAGGGGCACAATCAGCCCCAGCATTTT. Its translation is CAWSVPQGHNQPQHF.

As DNA, the CDR3 is TGCGCCAGCAGGGCCGCGGGGAGGACAGATACGCAGTATTTT. It codes for CASRAAGRTDTQYF. The chain uses TRBV4-1 and TRBJ2-3; TRBD2 is a possible D gene (6 bases). Looked up from germline, CDR1 is MGHRA and CDR2 is YSYEKL. The V and J ends lost 6 bases and 3 bases respectively, with 13 bases between them. The CDR3 is 14 residues long.